This entry lists 32 T cell receptor beta chains sequenced from one sample in a study of blood T cell repertoires in COVID-19. The protocol was immunoSEQ multiplex PCR, while the TCRdb copy is restricted to in-frame clones and leaves out a portion. The data show about 200,000 clones, 70% to 90% seen once. The sequenced sample was peripheral blood. The receptors stem from a woman aged 70-85 years with active or convalescent COVID-19.

The chain is built from TRBV29-1 and TRBJ2-7; no clear D. This CDR3 has 12 amino acids. V was trimmed by 0 bases and J by 1 base, leaving 4 bases between them. Germline V CDR1 and CDR2: SQVTM, ANQGSEA. The CDR3 here is CSVEDVSYEQYF. The CDR3 DNA follows: TGCAGCGTTGAAGACGTTTCCTACGAGCAGTACTTC.

The gene calls are TRBV19 and TRBJ1-3; the match to TRBD1 covers 9 bases. The CDR3 has 15 residues. The germline V gene has CDR1 LNHDA and CDR2 SQIVND (reference sequence). Trimming at V came to 6 bases and at J to 4 bases, leaving 7 bases not matched to a gene. The CDR3 DNA reads as TGTGCCAGTAGGCCCCGGGACAGGGACGGAAACACCATATATTTT. This translates into CASRPRDRDGNTIYF.

The CDR3 spells CASSLAGVAGGLDTQYF. The CDR3 DNA reads TGTGCCAGCAGCTTGGCCGGGGTAGCGGGAGGGCTAGATACGCAGTATTTT. The rearrangement uses TRBV5-4 and TRBJ2-3; 11 bases match TRBD2. The CDR3 is 17 residues long. Germline-derived CDR1 and CDR2 are SGHNT and YYREEE (reference sequence). J lost 5 bases, V lost 0 bases, and 8 bases had no gene match.

A few counts support this clone. The chain joins TRBV5-1 to TRBJ2-4; 8 bases match TRBD1. CDR3 length: 15 amino acids. The germline CDR1 and CDR2 sequences are SGHRS and YFSETQ. J lost 6 bases, V lost 1 base, and 6 bases had no gene match. CDR3 nucleotide sequence: TGCGCCAGCAGCTTGAGCAGGGGGCAGGGAAACATTCAGTACTTC. Translation: CASSLSRGQGNIQYF.

The rearrangement uses TRBV19 and TRBJ2-5; 10 bases match TRBD1. This CDR3 is built from 16 residues. The V gene end was trimmed by 5 bases and the J gene end by 3 bases; junction bases not matched to a gene: 9. The V gene's germline CDR1 is LNHDA and CDR2 SQIVND (reference sequence). The CDR3 coding sequence is TGTGCCAGTAGTTTTCAGTTCGGACAGGGGGAAGAGACCCAGTACTTC. This translates into CASSFQFGQGEETQYF.

This chain connects TRBV2 to TRBJ2-5; 10 nucleotides align to TRBD1. With V trimmed by 8 bases and J by 1 base, 7 bases remained unmatched. Germline CDR1 and CDR2: SNHLY and FYNNEI. This CDR3 contains 15 residues. Here the CDR3 reads CASLIGQGGQETQYF. The CDR3, as DNA: TGTGCCAGCTTGATCGGACAGGGGGGCCAAGAGACCCAGTACTTC.

In this sample, this clone turned up a few times. CDR3: CASSPGQGAFYEQYF. As DNA, the CDR3 is TGTGCCAGCTCTCCCGGACAGGGGGCGTTTTACGAGCAGTACTTC. The J gene is TRBJ2-7, the V gene TRBV18; 11 bases are shared with TRBD1. There are 15 residues in the CDR3. J lost 4 bases, V lost 6 bases, and 8 bases had no gene match. Looked up from germline, CDR1 is KGHSH and CDR2 is LQKENI.

This clone was detected a few times. The V call is TRBV2, the J call TRBJ2-7; 10 nucleotides match TRBD2. The trim removed 3 bases at V and 4 bases at J, leaving 3 bases unmatched. The CDR3 length is 14 residues. Germline values: CDR1 SNHLY, CDR2 FYNNEI. The DNA for the CDR3 is TGTGCCAGCAGTGAGGCTAGCGGGAGTTACGAGCAGTACTTC. Its protein product is CASSEASGSYEQYF.

This rearrangement joins TRBV25-1 to TRBJ2-2; D is uncertain. Germline V lookup: CDR1 MGHDK, CDR2 SYGVNS. Trimming removed 6 bases from V and 3 bases from J, with 11 bases in between. This CDR3 comprises 14 residues. As DNA, the CDR3 is TGTGCCAGCAGGGAAGGTCGGTACACCGGGGAGCTGTTTTTT. It codes for CASREGRYTGELFF.

The chain recombines TRBV7-3 with TRBJ2-1, with D maybe TRBD2 (6 bases). The CDR3 spans 15 residues. V lost 0 bases to trimming and J lost 3 bases, with 9 bases between them. Germline lookup yields CDR1 SGHTA and CDR2 FQGTGA. Here the CDR3 DNA reads TGTGCCAGCAGCTTAACCCGGGGGAGCTACAATGAGCAGTTCTTC. Protein sequence: CASSLTRGSYNEQFF.

CDR3 nucleotides: TGTGCCAGCAGCCGTTTGAGGGGGCGGGACGAGCAGTACTTC. Protein product: CASSRLRGRDEQYF. The rearrangement joins TRBV11-2 to TRBJ2-7; 7 nucleotides line up with TRBD1. This CDR3 contains 14 residues. The germline V gene encodes CDR1 SGHAT and CDR2 FQNNGV. After removal of 5 bases from V and 5 bases from J, the junction contained 9 bases not matched to a gene.

In DNA form, the CDR3 reads TGTGCCACCCAAGAACGGCAGGGGCCCTACGAGCAGTACTTC. Its translation is CATQERQGPYEQYF. The chain couples TRBV19 to TRBJ2-7; D might be TRBD1 (6 bases). The CDR3 spans 14 residues. The germline gives CDR1 LNHDA, CDR2 SQIVND (reference sequence). Trimming left V 10 bases short and J 2 bases short, with 18 bases between.

This clone was found a few times. This sequence joins TRBV5-4 and TRBJ1-5; D remains ambiguous. Per the germline V gene, CDR1 is SGHNT and CDR2 is YYREEE (reference sequence). V lost 5 bases and J lost 0, with 12 bases in between. The CDR3 sequence is 15 residues long. This chain's CDR3 is CASRPDPGSNQPQHF. In DNA, the CDR3 is TGTGCCAGCAGACCCGACCCAGGTAGCAATCAGCCCCAGCATTTT.

The rearrangement uses TRBV10-1 and TRBJ2-5, with TRBD2 matching over 9 bases. V was pared by 0 bases and J by 4 bases, with 3 bases of the junction left unmatched. CDR3 length: 15 residues. The germline V gene has CDR1 WNHNN and CDR2 SYGVQD (reference sequence). The CDR3 DNA follows: TGCGCCAGCAGTGAGTCGAAACTAGCGGGAGAGACCCAGTACTTC. This codes for CASSESKLAGETQYF.

The chain is built from TRBV3-1 (or the pseudogene TRBV3-2) and TRBJ2-3, with TRBD2 as a possible D gene (5 bases). V was shortened by 1 base and J by 1 base, with 9 bases between the two germline ends. The germline gives CDR1 LGHDT, CDR2 YNNKEL (reference sequence). The CDR3 contains 15 residues. CDR3 DNA sequence: TGTGCCAGCAGCCAAGCGGGTAGCGGCACAGATACGCAGTATTTT. It yields the protein CASSQAGSGTDTQYF.

The V call is TRBV5-1, the J call TRBJ2-5, with 9 bases lining up with TRBD2. J lost 4 bases, V lost 3 bases, and 7 bases had no gene match. The CDR3 extends over 15 amino acids. Germline V lookup: CDR1 SGHRS, CDR2 YFSETQ. The CDR3 region is CASSSVAGVGETQYF. The CDR3 DNA follows: TGCGCCAGCAGCTCCGTAGCGGGAGTGGGAGAGACCCAGTACTTC.

The chain combines TRBV5-4 with TRBJ2-5; 10 nucleotides line up with TRBD2. In germline, CDR1 is SGHNT, CDR2 YYREEE (reference sequence). With V trimmed by 5 bases and J by 5 bases, 6 bases remained unmatched. The CDR3 spans 14 residues. The CDR3 DNA follows: TGTGCCAGCAGGGCCGGACTAGCGGTCGAGACCCAGTACTTC. Its protein product is CASRAGLAVETQYF.

The sample holds a few counts of this clone. This chain links TRBV27 with TRBJ1-2; D call uncertain. Trimming shortened V by 8 bases and J by 2 bases, and 9 bases separated the two germline ends. Germline V gene lookup returns CDR1 MNHEY and CDR2 SMNVEV (reference sequence). The CDR3 totals 12 residues. CDR3 sequence reads: CASVAENYGYTF. The CDR3 nucleotides are TGTGCCAGCGTAGCAGAAAACTATGGCTACACCTTC.

The chain joins TRBV28 to TRBJ1-1; 8 nucleotides match TRBD1. The germline V gene has CDR1 MDHEN and CDR2 SYDVKM. The CDR3 runs to 14 residues. V lost 1 base and J lost 12; bases outside the gene matches: 10. The CDR3 DNA reads as TGTGCCAGCAGTTTATTAGGACAGGGTGGGAGGACTTTCTTT. It specifies CASSLLGQGGRTFF.

The V gene is TRBV11-2, the J gene TRBJ2-3; 8 bases agree with TRBD2. The V gene end was trimmed by 5 bases and the J gene end by 4 bases; junction bases not matched to a gene: 8. CDR3 length: 15 residues. Looked up from germline, CDR1 is SGHAT and CDR2 is FQNNGV. The CDR3: CASSTGLGVADTQYF. The DNA of the CDR3 is TGTGCCAGCAGCACGGGACTAGGCGTAGCAGATACGCAGTATTTT.

The genes are TRBV5-1 and TRBJ1-1; a weak D match, TRBD1 (6 bases). Germline CDR1 SGHRS, CDR2 YFSETQ. This CDR3 contains 15 residues. The ends were cut back, 2 bases at V and 1 base at J, with 12 bases in the middle. DNA for the CDR3: TGCGCCAGCAGCTTAGGGGGTCTGGGGAACACTGAAGCTTTCTTT. It codes for CASSLGGLGNTEAFF. The variable domain in full, with the rest retrieved from reference TRBV5-1 and TRBJ1-1, is KAGVTQTPRYLIKTRGQQVTLSCSPISGHRSVSWYQQTPGQGLQFLFEYFSETQRNKGNFPGRFSGRQFSNSRSEMNVSTLELGDSALYLCASSLGGLGNTEAFFGQGTRLTVV.

V is TRBV12-3 or TRBV12-4 and J is TRBJ1-4; D unclear. This CDR3 is built from 12 residues. Deletions cut 6 bases from V and 6 bases from J, with 8 bases between. The CDR3 is CASSLRHEKLFF. In nucleotides, the CDR3 is TGTGCCAGCAGCCTGCGGCATGAAAAACTGTTTTTT.

The chain links TRBV5-6 to TRBJ2-7, with a tentative D call TRBD2 (6 bases). Trimming stripped 2 bases from V and 2 bases from J, with 8 bases between. The CDR3 sequence is 13 residues long. Germline loops: CDR1 SGHDT, CDR2 YYEEEE. The CDR3 DNA reads TGTGCCAGCAGCTTCTCGGGAGCCTACGAGCAGTACTTC. It is translated as CASSFSGAYEQYF.

The CDR3 is CASSVGLEGRRGYTF. CDR3 nucleotides: TGTGCCAGCAGCGTGGGGTTGGAGGGGCGGCGTGGCTACACCTTC. The gene calls are TRBV25-1 and TRBJ1-2, with a possible D match to TRBD1 (5 bases). The CDR3 is made up of 15 amino acids. V lost 6 bases and J 7 bases, leaving 21 bases between the germline ends. CDR1 is MGHDK, CDR2 SYGVNS, per germline.

This clone was found a few times. The genes are TRBV19 and TRBJ2-2; D uncertain. In germline, CDR1 is LNHDA, CDR2 SQIVND (reference sequence). Trimming stripped 3 bases from V and 5 bases from J, with 13 bases between. The CDR3 totals 15 residues. The CDR3 sequence: CASSIARGSTGELFF. Written as DNA, the CDR3 is TGTGCCAGTAGTATTGCCAGAGGATCTACCGGGGAGCTGTTTTTT. The complete variable domain, with remaining parts taken from reference TRBV19 and TRBJ2-2, reads DGGITQSPKYLFRKEGQNVTLSCEQNLNHDAMYWYRQDPGQGLRLIYYSQIVNDFQKGDIAEGYSVSREKKESFPLTVTSAQKNPTAFYLCASSIARGSTGELFFGEGSRLTVL.

The chain couples TRBV19 to TRBJ1-1; 10 bases line up with TRBD1. The CDR3 has 16 amino acids. CDR1 is LNHDA, CDR2 SQIVND, per germline (reference sequence). V lost 4 bases and J lost 1; bases outside the gene matches: 6. The CDR3 here is CASSTPGQGPNTEAFF. The CDR3 DNA reads as TGTGCCAGTAGTACCCCGGGACAGGGGCCGAACACTGAAGCTTTCTTT.

The chain is built from TRBV6-1 and TRBJ2-1, with 7 bases that match TRBD2. The CDR3 runs 16 residues. V lost 6 bases to trimming and J lost 7 bases; unmatched junction nucleotides: 15. CDR1 and CDR2 from the germline V gene are MNHNS and SASEGT. CDR3 DNA sequence: TGTGCCAGCAGCGAAACGGGCCGCGGGAGTCGGAATGAGCAGTTCTTC. This gives the protein CASSETGRGSRNEQFF.

This chain links TRBV11-2 with TRBJ2-7; TRBD1 matches at 10 bases. Trimming at V came to 3 bases and at J to 9 bases, leaving 11 bases not matched to a gene. The length of the CDR3 is 15 residues. Germline CDR1 and CDR2: SGHAT and FQNNGV. This CDR3 reads CASSFSGQGISGQYF. The CDR3 DNA follows: TGTGCCAGCAGCTTTTCGGGACAGGGGATCTCCGGGCAGTACTTC.

The V gene is TRBV18, the J gene TRBJ2-2; no reliable D call. V lost 5 bases and J 2 bases, leaving 12 bases between the germline ends. This CDR3 is 15 amino acids long. Germline lookup yields CDR1 KGHSH and CDR2 LQKENI. For the CDR3, the DNA is TGTGCCAGCTCAGTAACAGCTACCAACACCGGGGAGCTGTTTTTT. Its translation: CASSVTATNTGELFF.

This clone was seen once. V and J are TRBV2 and TRBJ2-7, with TRBD2 identical over 8 bases. The CDR3 spans 15 residues. J was trimmed by 3 bases and V by 2 bases; bases with no gene match: 6. The germline V gene has CDR1 SNHLY and CDR2 FYNNEI. For the CDR3, the DNA is TGTGCCAGCAGTGAACCGCTAGCGGGTGTCTACGAGCAGTACTTC. Translating gives CASSEPLAGVYEQYF. The full variable domain, rest sourced from reference TRBV2 and TRBJ2-7, is EPEVTQTPSHQVTQMGQEVILRCVPISNHLYFYWYRQILGQKVEFLVSFYNNEISEKSEIFDDQFSVERPDGSNFTLKIRSTKLEDSAMYFCASSEPLAGVYEQYFGPGTRLTVT.

V and J are TRBV7-6 and TRBJ2-5; tentative D call: TRBD2 (5 bases). The CDR3 spans 15 residues. Germline values: CDR1 SGHVS, CDR2 FNYEAQ. Trimming cost V 5 bases and J 2 bases, with 15 bases left between them. The CDR3 coding sequence is TGTGCCAGCAGCCGGGCTTATAGGAGGCAAGAGACCCAGTACTTC. As protein: CASSRAYRRQETQYF.

The V call is TRBV6-2 or TRBV6-3, the J call TRBJ1-2, with unresolved D. The CDR3 is made up of 15 amino acids. In germline, CDR1 is MNHEY, CDR2 SVGEGT. Trimming left V 7 bases short and J 4 bases short, with 19 bases between. The CDR3 DNA reads as TGTGCCAGCACCCCTGCCCACGGGGATGGCTATGGCTACACCTTC. Translating it yields CASTPAHGDGYGYTF.